This paragraph reports one TCR beta chain. These data belong to a study of post-analysis software for immune sequencing data. Looking at the study overall: The disease courses covered relapsing-remitting, secondary progressive and progressive-relapsing multiple sclerosis.

Prepared TCR beta cDNA libraries contained unique molecular identifiers. In TCRdb, the PCR reads were re-called with MiXCR into one record per CDR3 protein. The sample has 750,000 to 950,000 distinct CDR3 sequences; around 50% are singletons. The source is a girl aged 5 to 17 with multiple sclerosis. Sequencing used blood.

The CDR3, as DNA: TGTGCCAGCACCGGGACTGTTAATGAGCAGTTCTTC. Amino acid sequence: CASTGTVNEQFF. The rearrangement uses TRBV6-2 or TRBV6-3 and TRBJ2-1; D perhaps matches TRBD2 (6 bases). CDR3 length: 12 amino acids. Deletions cut 7 bases from V and 7 bases from J, with 11 bases between. Germline-derived CDR1 and CDR2 are MNHEY and SVGEGT.